The entry that follows covers one T cell receptor beta chain sequence. This sample stems from a study of blood T cell repertoires in COVID-19. At the level of the study: Nucleic acid was either cDNA or gDNA, and it came from T cells, B-cell-depleted T cells, or PBMCs.

The assay was immunoSEQ multiplex PCR, and TCRdb's table has in-frame clones only and misses some. The table records approximately 140,000 clones, roughly nine tenths of them present only once. Per the germline V gene, CDR1 is LNHNV and CDR2 is YYDKDF (reference sequence). V was pared by 0 bases and J by 3 bases, with 10 bases between. The CDR3 consists of 15 residues. The sequenced sample was peripheral blood. The chain links TRBV15 to TRBJ2-3; no firm D call. The sequence was obtained from a woman between 55 and 75 years old with active or convalescent COVID-19. CDR3 bases: TGTGCCACCAGCAGAGATCGCCAGTCAACAGATACGCAGTATTTT. Translating gives CATSRDRQSTDTQYF.